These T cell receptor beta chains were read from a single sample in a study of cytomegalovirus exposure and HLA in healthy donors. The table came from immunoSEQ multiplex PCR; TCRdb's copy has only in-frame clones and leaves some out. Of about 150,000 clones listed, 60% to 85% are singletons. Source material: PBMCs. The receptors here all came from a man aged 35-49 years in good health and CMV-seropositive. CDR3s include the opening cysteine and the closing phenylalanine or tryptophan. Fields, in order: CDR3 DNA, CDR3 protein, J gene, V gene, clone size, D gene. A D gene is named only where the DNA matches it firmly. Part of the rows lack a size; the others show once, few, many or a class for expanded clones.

TGTGCCAGCAGGCACCGGGACAGGGGGGTCTACGAGCAGTACTTC,CASRHRDRGVYEQYF,TRBJ2-7,TRBV6-5,.,TRBD1
TGCGCCAGCAGCTCCGGGACTAGCGGGACAGAGCTGTTTTTT,CASSSGTSGTELFF,TRBJ2-2,TRBV5-1,.,TRBD2
TGCGCCAGCAGCCAAGTAGAGCAACTCGGGGAGAACACTGAAGCTTTCTTT,CASSQVEQLGENTEAFF,TRBJ1-1,TRBV4-1,.,.
TGTGCCAGCAGCGAACAGGGAGTCACTGAAGCTTTCTTT,CASSEQGVTEAFF,TRBJ1-1,TRBV7-8,.,.
TGTGCCAGCGGTAAGCGGGAGAGCGAAGATACGCAGTATTTT,CASGKRESEDTQYF,TRBJ2-3,TRBV6-6,.,TRBD2
TGTGCCAGCAGCGGCTCTAGCGGGAGAACAGATACGCAGTATTTT,CASSGSSGRTDTQYF,TRBJ2-3,TRBV9,.,TRBD2
TGTGCCTGGACCCCCTGGGGGAGGGCGAACACCGGGGAGCTGTTTTTT,CAWTPWGRANTGELFF,TRBJ2-2,TRBV30,.,TRBD2
TGTGCCAGCTCACCACTCGGAGAGAATGAAAAACTGTTTTTT,CASSPLGENEKLFF,TRBJ1-4,TRBV18,.,.
TGCGCCAGCAGCTTGGGTGCCGGGACTAGCTACGAGCAGTACTTC,CASSLGAGTSYEQYF,TRBJ2-7,TRBV5-1,.,TRBD2
TGTTCCAGCAGCTCGCCAAGAAACAGGGGGCCCCAAGAGACCCAGTACTTC,CSSSSPRNRGPQETQYF,TRBJ2-5,TRBV7-9,.,TRBD1
TGCGCCAGCAGCCAAGATCAGGCGGGAAATAGCAATCAGCCCCAGCATTTT,CASSQDQAGNSNQPQHF,TRBJ1-5,TRBV4-3,.,.
TGTGCCACCCTCCCCATGGGACAACTCACTGAAGCTTTCTTT,CATLPMGQLTEAFF,TRBJ1-1,TRBV6-6,.,.
TGCAGTGCTAGAGATCAGGTAGTCCAGTACTTC,CSARDQVVQYF,TRBJ2-5,TRBV20-1,.,.
TGTGCCAGCTCAGCGATGGGACTAGCGGGTGGCTCGGCCCAGTACTTC,CASSAMGLAGGSAQYF,TRBJ2-5,TRBV18,.,TRBD2
TGCGCCAGCAGCCAAGTCTGGGACAGAACCTACGAGCAGTACTTC,CASSQVWDRTYEQYF,TRBJ2-7,TRBV4-1,.,TRBD1
TGTGCCAGCCGTGTTTCGACCGGGGAGCTGTTTTTT,CASRVSTGELFF,TRBJ2-2,TRBV28,.,.
TGTGCCATCAGGAAAGGGGAAACTGAAGCTTTCTTT,CAIRKGETEAFF,TRBJ1-1,TRBV10-3,.,.
TGTGCCAGCAGCTCTATCTCGGGGAGGCAAGAGACCCAGTACTTC,CASSSISGRQETQYF,TRBJ2-5,TRBV7-8,few,.
TGTGCCAGCAGCTCAGGGGCGGGACAGGGGAAAAGGTCGAAGCAGTTCTTC,CASSSGAGQGKRSKQFF,TRBJ2-1,TRBV11-3,.,TRBD1
TGTGCCAGCAGCCCCAGGTGGCAGGGGTACACCACCGGGGAGCTGTTTTTT,CASSPRWQGYTTGELFF,TRBJ2-2,TRBV7-8,.,.
TGTGCCAGCAGCTCCGGGGTTAAGACCCAGTACTTC,CASSSGVKTQYF,TRBJ2-5,TRBV11-2,once,.
TGCGCCAGCAGCCAAGATACAGGAGTAAATACGCAGTATTTT,CASSQDTGVNTQYF,TRBJ2-3,TRBV4-3,many,.
TGTGCCAGCAGCTTATATAGCGGGAGGGCCGATCATGAGCAGTTCTTC,CASSLYSGRADHEQFF,TRBJ2-1,TRBV7-3,.,TRBD2
TGTGCCAGCAGTTTCTGGCAGGGGAGCACAGATACGCAGTATTTT,CASSFWQGSTDTQYF,TRBJ2-3,TRBV27,.,.
TGTGCCAGCAGCTCCCTAGGGGTCGAGCAGTACTTC,CASSSLGVEQYF,TRBJ2-7,TRBV7-8,.,.
TGTGCCAGCAGTCCACAGATCAGCAATCAGCCCCAGCATTTT,CASSPQISNQPQHF,TRBJ1-5,TRBV27,.,.
TGTGCCAGCAGTGATTTTACCCGGGACATCTCCTACGAGCAGTACTTC,CASSDFTRDISYEQYF,TRBJ2-7,TRBV6-4,.,.
TGTGCCAGCAGCCTTGGCGGGGATACGCAGTATTTT,CASSLGGDTQYF,TRBJ2-3,TRBV14,.,.
TGTGCCAGCAGCTTAGAGAGTGCGGGAACTGTGTTCTTC,CASSLESAGTVFF,TRBJ2-1,TRBV7-2,.,.
TGTGCCATCAGACGGACCGGGAGCTCCTACGAGCAGTACTTC,CAIRRTGSSYEQYF,TRBJ2-7,TRBV10-3,.,.